The rows below give T cell receptor beta chains drawn from one sample of a study of T cell responses to AZD1222 COVID-19 vaccine. Sequenced by immunoSEQ multiplex PCR; TCRdb stores in-frame clones only, minus some. The top ten hold roughly an eighth of the sample, which has about 130,000 clones, 86% seen once. The sample was peripheral blood, taken on day 0 of AZD1222 vaccination. These receptors were taken from an adult in good health. Each CDR3 is given with its conserved first and last residue. A D gene is named only where the DNA matches it firmly. Clone size is stated in some rows and not others, as once, few, many or a class when expanded.

J: TRBJ1-3
size: .
D: .
V: TRBV7-8
CDR3: CASSLVWGSSSGNTIYF
DNA: TGTGCCAGCAGCTTAGTATGGGGTAGTAGCTCTGGAAACACCATATATTTT

J: TRBJ2-7
size: .
D: TRBD1
V: TRBV27
CDR3: CASSPAGQGTYEQYF
DNA: TGTGCCAGCAGTCCCGCCGGACAGGGAACCTACGAGCAGTACTTC

J: TRBJ1-4
size: few
D: .
V: TRBV6-5
CDR3: CASSRGKLFF
DNA: TGTGCCAGCAGTCGCGGAAAACTGTTTTTT

J: TRBJ1-6
size: .
D: TRBD1
V: TRBV7-2
CDR3: CASSSPPGGPLNSPLHF
DNA: TGTGCCAGCAGCTCGCCCCCAGGGGGCCCACTTAATTCACCCCTCCACTTT

J: TRBJ2-5
size: .
D: .
V: TRBV19
CDR3: CASSNRVGVETQYF
DNA: TGTGCCAGTAGCAACAGGGTTGGCGTCGAGACCCAGTACTTC

J: TRBJ2-2
size: .
D: .
V: TRBV7-8
CDR3: CASSLGWSGNTGELFF
DNA: TGTGCCAGCAGCTTAGGATGGTCAGGGAATACGGGGGAGCTGTTTTTT

J: TRBJ2-7
size: .
D: .
V: TRBV28
CDR3: CASSGEVYEQYF
DNA: TGTGCCAGCAGTGGCGAGGTCTACGAGCAGTACTTC

J: TRBJ2-3
size: .
D: TRBD2
V: TRBV7-9
CDR3: CASSERTSGTDTQYF
DNA: TGTGCCAGCAGCGAGAGGACTAGCGGCACAGATACGCAGTATTTT

J: TRBJ2-7
size: once
D: .
V: TRBV6-2/TRBV6-3
CDR3: CASSFGGEQYF
DNA: TGTGCCAGCAGTTTTGGGGGGGAGCAGTACTTC

J: TRBJ2-7
size: .
D: .
V: TRBV7-8
CDR3: CASSGAWGGEQYF
DNA: TGTGCCAGCAGCGGGGCTTGGGGCGGCGAGCAGTACTTC

J: TRBJ2-2
size: .
D: TRBD1
V: TRBV4-2
CDR3: CASSQNPSGGNTGELFF
DNA: TGTGCCAGCAGCCAGAACCCATCAGGGGGAAACACCGGGGAGCTGTTTTTT

J: TRBJ2-2
size: many
D: .
V: TRBV7-9
CDR3: CASSLLAGGNTGELFF
DNA: TGTGCCAGCAGCTTATTAGCTGGGGGCAACACCGGGGAGCTGTTTTTT

J: TRBJ2-1
size: .
D: .
V: TRBV28
CDR3: CASSLGNEQFF
DNA: TGTGCCAGCAGCCTTGGGAATGAGCAGTTCTTC

J: TRBJ2-2
size: .
D: .
V: TRBV5-1
CDR3: CASSLRQGGTGELFF
DNA: TGCGCCAGCAGCTTGAGGCAGGGGGGCACCGGGGAGCTGTTTTTT

J: TRBJ1-3
size: .
D: .
V: TRBV5-1
CDR3: CASSWGTPRNTIYF
DNA: TGCGCCAGCAGCTGGGGGACACCTAGAAACACCATATATTTT

J: TRBJ2-2
size: .
D: TRBD2
V: TRBV11-2
CDR3: CASSRQRGPTGELFF
DNA: TGTGCCAGCAGCCGTCAGCGGGGACCCACCGGGGAGCTGTTTTTT

J: TRBJ1-5
size: .
D: .
V: TRBV7-8
CDR3: CASSPRETRNQPQHF
DNA: TGTGCCAGCAGCCCAAGGGAGACTCGCAATCAGCCCCAGCATTTT

J: TRBJ2-7
size: .
D: .
V: TRBV18
CDR3: CASSPKMTVEQYF
DNA: TGTGCCAGCTCACCAAAAATGACAGTCGAGCAGTACTTC

J: TRBJ1-6
size: few
D: .
V: TRBV7-9
CDR3: CASSLEGMGPLHF
DNA: TGTGCCAGCAGTCTAGAGGGGATGGGACCCCTCCACTTT

J: TRBJ1-2
size: .
D: TRBD1
V: TRBV10-3
CDR3: CAGQGGGYGYTF
DNA: TGTGCCGGACAGGGAGGGGGCTATGGCTACACCTTC

J: TRBJ2-1
size: .
D: TRBD2
V: TRBV28
CDR3: CASSFSGSSYNEQFF
DNA: TGTGCCAGCAGCTTCAGCGGGAGCTCCTACAATGAGCAGTTCTTC

J: TRBJ1-6
size: .
D: TRBD1
V: TRBV27
CDR3: CASSWNRGAPLHF
DNA: TGTGCCAGCAGTTGGAACAGGGGAGCACCCCTCCACTTT

J: TRBJ2-3
size: .
D: .
V: TRBV5-1
CDR3: CASSLVWRSPRPDTQYF
DNA: TGCGCCAGCAGCTTGGTGTGGAGGTCCCCGAGGCCAGATACGCAGTATTTT

J: TRBJ2-2
size: .
D: .
V: TRBV7-2
CDR3: CASSLFTGVNTGELFF
DNA: TGTGCCAGCAGCTTATTTACGGGGGTCAACACCGGGGAGCTGTTTTTT

J: TRBJ2-3
size: few
D: TRBD2
V: TRBV19
CDR3: CASKDASGGTDTQYF
DNA: TGTGCCAGTAAGGATGCTAGCGGGGGGACAGATACGCAGTATTTT

J: TRBJ1-1
size: .
D: .
V: TRBV10-3
CDR3: CAISNMNTEAFF
DNA: TGTGCCATCAGTAACATGAACACTGAAGCTTTCTTT

J: TRBJ1-4
size: .
D: .
V: TRBV2
CDR3: CASRDPMGAKGTNEKLFF
DNA: TGTGCCAGCAGGGACCCGATGGGGGCAAAAGGGACTAATGAAAAACTGTTTTTT

J: TRBJ2-3
size: .
D: .
V: TRBV7-9
CDR3: CASSNQVSSTDTQYF
DNA: TGTGCCAGCAGCAACCAGGTGTCATCCACAGATACGCAGTATTTT

J: TRBJ2-3
size: .
D: .
V: TRBV19
CDR3: CASSFSRDSSVADTQYF
DNA: TGTGCCAGTAGTTTCTCCCGGGATAGCTCGGTGGCAGATACGCAGTATTTT

J: TRBJ1-1
size: .
D: .
V: TRBV6-5
CDR3: CASRDGLEAFF
DNA: TGTGCCAGCAGGGACGGTCTTGAAGCTTTCTTT

J: TRBJ2-5
size: .
D: .
V: TRBV7-3
CDR3: CASSLNGGLGNWETQYF
DNA: TGTGCCAGCAGCTTAAATGGTGGGCTAGGGAATTGGGAGACCCAGTACTTC

J: TRBJ2-7
size: .
D: .
V: TRBV5-1
CDR3: CASSLGLATYEQYF
DNA: TGCGCCAGCAGCTTGGGCCTAGCGACCTACGAGCAGTACTTC

J: TRBJ1-1
size: few
D: .
V: TRBV6-6
CDR3: CASSYLGRQAEAFF
DNA: TGTGCCAGCAGTTACCTGGGCCGCCAGGCTGAAGCTTTCTTT

J: TRBJ2-1
size: .
D: TRBD2
V: TRBV6-5
CDR3: CASSTPTSGRDEQFF
DNA: TGTGCCAGCAGTACCCCGACTAGCGGGAGGGATGAGCAGTTCTTC

J: TRBJ1-5
size: .
D: .
V: TRBV7-5
CDR3: CVRSWTGGTSNQPQHF
DNA: TGTGTCAGAAGCTGGACAGGGGGGACTAGTAATCAGCCCCAGCATTTT

J: TRBJ1-2
size: .
D: .
V: TRBV15
CDR3: CATSRGYPSGYTF
DNA: TGTGCCACCAGCAGAGGATATCCCAGTGGCTACACCTTC

J: TRBJ2-5
size: .
D: .
V: TRBV18
CDR3: CASSIGVSQETQYF
DNA: TGTGCCAGCTCAATAGGAGTTAGCCAAGAGACCCAGTACTTC

J: TRBJ1-5
size: .
D: .
V: TRBV6-5
CDR3: CASSYHSNSNQPQHF
DNA: TGTGCCAGCAGTTACCACAGTAATAGCAATCAGCCCCAGCATTTT

J: TRBJ2-5
size: .
D: .
V: TRBV7-9
CDR3: CASSLQELPIGTQYF
DNA: TGTGCCAGCAGCTTACAAGAGCTTCCCATAGGGACCCAGTACTTC

J: TRBJ2-7
size: .
D: TRBD1
V: TRBV6-5
CDR3: CASKGTGSYEQYF
DNA: TGTGCCAGCAAAGGGACAGGCTCCTACGAGCAGTACTTC

J: TRBJ2-5
size: once
D: .
V: TRBV27
CDR3: CASSFAGAQETQYF
DNA: TGTGCCAGCAGTTTCGCGGGGGCACAGGAGACCCAGTACTTC

J: TRBJ1-2
size: .
D: .
V: TRBV2
CDR3: CASSRDTNYGYTF
DNA: TGTGCCAGCAGTAGGGACACTAACTATGGCTACACCTTC

J: TRBJ2-7
size: .
D: .
V: TRBV19
CDR3: CASSRTVNYEQYF
DNA: TGTGCCAGTAGCAGGACAGTCAACTACGAGCAGTACTTC

J: TRBJ1-1
size: .
D: .
V: TRBV7-2
CDR3: CASSLWGGGAFF
DNA: TGTGCCAGCAGCCTATGGGGCGGGGGGGCTTTCTTT

J: TRBJ2-7
size: .
D: TRBD1
V: TRBV6-4
CDR3: CASSARGLREQYF
DNA: TGTGCCAGCAGTGCCAGGGGGCTAAGGGAGCAGTACTTC

J: TRBJ1-6
size: .
D: .
V: TRBV9
CDR3: CASSVGYRGEDSPLHF
DNA: TGTGCCAGCAGCGTAGGGTATCGGGGTGAGGATTCACCCCTCCACTTT

J: TRBJ2-3
size: .
D: TRBD2
V: TRBV5-8
CDR3: CASSLRAGGATDTQYF
DNA: TGTGCCAGCAGCTTGCGCGCGGGGGGGGCCACAGATACGCAGTATTTT

J: TRBJ1-1
size: .
D: TRBD1
V: TRBV7-6
CDR3: CASSPQTGVNTEAFF
DNA: TGTGCCAGCAGCCCTCAGACAGGGGTGAACACTGAAGCTTTCTTT

J: TRBJ2-1
size: .
D: .
V: TRBV29-1
CDR3: CSPQLGNEQFF
DNA: TGCAGCCCCCAGTTAGGCAATGAGCAGTTCTTC

J: TRBJ1-5
size: .
D: .
V: TRBV28
CDR3: CASSYTPQASNQPQHF
DNA: TGTGCCAGCAGTTATACACCCCAGGCTAGCAATCAGCCCCAGCATTTT

J: TRBJ2-7
size: .
D: .
V: TRBV19
CDR3: CASSSADTHYEQYF
DNA: TGTGCCAGTAGTTCGGCGGACACTCATTACGAGCAGTACTTC